This entry concerns a single T cell receptor beta chain. This clone was seen a handful of times. Its antigen is unknown. No qualities accompany the bases; no much larger clone lies one base away. The source of the sample is a study of T cell responses to AZD1222 COVID-19 vaccine (dated by TCRdb to about 2021). With respect to the entire study: Because spike-specific TCR depth and breadth did not differ between the two schedules, AZD1222 recipients who got a second dose at roughly 4 weeks were pooled with those who got a second dose at roughly 12 weeks. A total of around 240 trial participants underwent TCR sequencing, of whom some 210 received two doses of AZD1222 and around 26 received two doses of the MenACWY control vaccine. Trial participants were enrolled into age subgroups of 18-55, 56-69 and 70-plus years, which contained roughly 150, 30 and 60 TCR-sequenced participants, respectively.

The investigation overall reported the following: Only a handful of AZD1222 recipients were SARS-CoV-2 seropositive at baseline, limiting conclusions about previously exposed vaccinees. Nearly half of unique spike-specific TCRs reportedly recognized epitopes outside regions mutated in the B.1.351 and B.1.1.7 variants. In the small 56-69-year group, the increase in depth fell short of significance, most likely because of low power. After two AZD1222 doses, spike-specific TCR breadth and depth were significantly higher than at day 0 and than in MenACWY recipients. Most participants were white British and females outnumbered males, and the authors suggested that clonal diversity may have been underestimated. The vaccine-associated CD4 TCRs covered the entire spike protein, and the dominant responses fell in regions 160-218 and 743-854. No day 14 peak-response samples were available, so repertoires were characterized only after the peak T cell response.

According to the study, the label for this sample's time point signals: baseline before first vaccination. The vaccinee samples were drawn from two UK trials, COV001 and COV002, one of which was a single-blind randomized controlled phase 2/3 trial testing AZD1222 (ChAdOx1 nCoV-19) in healthy adults. Trial participant PBMC samples were collected at day 0 and day 28 after the second dose for TCRbeta chain sequencing. The CDR3 regions of human TCRbeta chains were subjected to immunosequencing. The paper's processing steps were these. TCRs in the repertoires were matched against a reference library of SARS-CoV-2-specific TCRs that had been generated with the MIRA antigen-specificity platform. Breadth was defined as the fraction of unique TCRs that were SARS-CoV-2-associated. Depth was defined as the fraction of total T cells that were SARS-CoV-2-associated. Using the MIRA data, every spike-specific TCR was mapped to the spike region that the TCR reacted to and assigned to either a CD4 or a CD8 class. Log10-transformed breadth and depth values were compared by one-way ANOVA with Sidak's multiple comparisons tests. The table was pulled from immuneACCESS by TCRdb, which kept in-frame rearrangements only. Such tables lose some clones; where checked, under half of the loss comes from unresolved V genes, and the rest has no known cause. That table gives V, J and clone size, and the DNA gave D and trimming. Across this sample there are 150,000 to 180,000 clones, with about 85% seen only once. Less than 3.5% of the sample is in the top ten clones.

Per the germline V gene, SGHTA is the CDR1 and FQGNSA is the CDR2. Its CDR3 holds 14 amino acids, cysteine through phenylalanine. This entry keeps only the CDR3 DNA: 42 bases, framed from base 1. Here V drops 4 bases and J drops 2 bases, and the junction holds 2 bases not matched to any gene. This clonotype was sampled from an adult in good health. Here the chain combines TRBV7-2 and TRBJ1-5, with TRBD1 matching 7 junction bases. The input for sequencing was peripheral blood, taken on day 0 of AZD1222 vaccination. This receptor has the CDR3 CASSSTGGNQPQHF. The bases read TGTGCCAGCAGCTCAACAGGGGGCAATCAGCCCCAGCATTTT. The variable domain in full, with residues beyond the CDR3 obtained from the reference TRBV7-2 and TRBJ1-5 genes, is GAGVSQSPSNKVTEKGKDVELRCDPISGHTALYWYRQSLGQGLEFLIYFQGNSAPDKSGLPSDRFSAERTGGSVSTLTIQRTQQEDSAVYLCASSSTGGNQPQHFGDGTRLSIL.